The clone carrying this T cell receptor (beta chain) has only one observation. The V end lost 0 bases, the J end lost 3 bases, and 8 bases lay between the germline ends. CDR3 length: 14 residues. Germline V gene sequence: CDR1 MNHEY, CDR2 SMNVEV (reference sequence). The table came from immunoSEQ multiplex PCR; TCRdb's copy has only in-frame clones and leaves some out. The sample lists tens of thousands of clones; just over 90% were seen once. This specimen belongs to a study of OX40 agonist ivuxolimab in advanced cancers. The material sequenced was CD4+ or CD8+ T cells sorted from blood, taken in a trial of the OX40 agonist ivuxolimab. This TCR came from an adult with an advanced solid tumor such as melanoma, head and neck, liver or kidney cancer. The chain is built from TRBV27 and TRBJ2-5, with D hard to call. CDR3 amino acids: CASSLSEWEETQYF. Here the CDR3 DNA reads TGTGCCAGCAGTTTATCGGAGTGGGAAGAGACCCAGTACTTC.